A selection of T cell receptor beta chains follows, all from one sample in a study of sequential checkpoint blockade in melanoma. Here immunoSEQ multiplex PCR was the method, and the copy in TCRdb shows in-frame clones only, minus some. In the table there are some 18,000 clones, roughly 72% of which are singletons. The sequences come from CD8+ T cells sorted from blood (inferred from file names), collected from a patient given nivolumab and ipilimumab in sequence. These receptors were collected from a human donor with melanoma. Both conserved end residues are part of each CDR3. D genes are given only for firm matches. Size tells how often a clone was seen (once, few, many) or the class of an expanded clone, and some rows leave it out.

TGTGCCAGTACCAAGGGCAGGGGGCTAGGGACTGAAGCTTTCTTT	CASTKGRGLGTEAFF	TRBV19	once	TRBJ1-1	TRBD1
TGTGCCAGCAGTTACTCGTTAAAAACAGGTCACTATGGCTACACCTTC	CASSYSLKTGHYGYTF	TRBV6-5	.	TRBJ1-2	.
TGTGCCAGCAGCGTAGGCCAGGCAATGGAGCAGTACTTC	CASSVGQAMEQYF	TRBV9	few	TRBJ2-7	.
TGTGCCAGCAGCCAAGCCGACACTAGCGGAGTCTCCTACGAGCAGTACTTC	CASSQADTSGVSYEQYF	TRBV4-2	.	TRBJ2-7	TRBD2
TGTGCCAGCAGCTTGGGCAGGGTAGGCTATGGCTACACCTTC	CASSLGRVGYGYTF	TRBV5-6	.	TRBJ1-2	.
TGTGCCAGCAGTCCAGGACTAGCAGACAACTACGAGCAGTACTTC	CASSPGLADNYEQYF	TRBV7-8	.	TRBJ2-7	TRBD2
TGTGCCAGCAGCCCAGGGGCCCACGAGCAGTACTTC	CASSPGAHEQYF	TRBV18	few	TRBJ2-7	.
TGCGCCAGCAGCCACGACCGGGCCTCAGGGGAGAGCTATGGCTACACCTTC	CASSHDRASGESYGYTF	TRBV5-1	.	TRBJ1-2	.
TGTGCCAGCAGCTCCCCCGGGACAGTGGCCTACGAGCAGTACTTC	CASSSPGTVAYEQYF	TRBV7-9	.	TRBJ2-7	TRBD1
TGTGCCAGCAGCTGGACAGGGAACCAGCCCCAGCATTTT	CASSWTGNQPQHF	TRBV6-5	few	TRBJ1-5	TRBD1
TGTGCCAGCAGCCCCCTCAACACGGGAGTCTATGGCTACACCTTC	CASSPLNTGVYGYTF	TRBV7-9	few	TRBJ1-2	.
TGCGCCAGCAGCCAAGGTCCGGGTTATTACACTGAAGCTTTCTTT	CASSQGPGYYTEAFF	TRBV4-1	.	TRBJ1-1	.
TGTGCCAGCACTCCGGGGTCCGGGGCCAACGTCCTGACTTTC	CASTPGSGANVLTF	TRBV2	medium-sized	TRBJ2-6	.
TGTGCCAGCAGCCTCGGGACGGAGATAGGAGGGCTGTTTTTT	CASSLGTEIGGLFF	TRBV7-9	once	TRBJ1-4	.
TGCGCCAGCAGCCCTCGTCAGGACCTGACAGGGGGCTACGAGCAGTACTTC	CASSPRQDLTGGYEQYF	TRBV5-1	.	TRBJ2-7	TRBD1
TGTGCCAGCAGTTTATCTCGGCAGGTCGGCTATGGCTACACCTTC	CASSLSRQVGYGYTF	TRBV27	.	TRBJ1-2	.
TGTGCCAGCAGGGGACAACAGAACACTGAAGCTTTCTTT	CASRGQQNTEAFF	TRBV27	.	TRBJ1-1	.
TGTGCCAGCAGTTTGGTAGGGGGGGGCGCCTCGAAGCTCCCCGTAACCTCAAGCCACTATGGCTACACCTTC	CASSLVGGGASKLPVTSSHYGYTF	TRBV27	.	TRBJ1-2	.
TGTGCCAGCAGCGATACTTGGGACAGAACTTCCTACGAGCAGTACTTC	CASSDTWDRTSYEQYF	TRBV7-9	few	TRBJ2-7	TRBD1
TGTGCCAGTAGTCTCCGACGGCGGGACACCGGGGAGCTGTTTTTT	CASSLRRRDTGELFF	TRBV19	.	TRBJ2-2	.
TGCAGCGTTGAAGATATGACTAGCGGGGGAGGTAATGAGCAGTTCTTC	CSVEDMTSGGGNEQFF	TRBV29-1	.	TRBJ2-1	TRBD2
TGCAGCGCGGGGGAAGGGACAGGGATTTCGGGGCAGTACTTC	CSAGEGTGISGQYF	TRBV29-1	.	TRBJ2-7	TRBD1
TGTGCCAGCAGCTTCGCGGTTGAGAACACTGAAGCTTTCTTT	CASSFAVENTEAFF	TRBV11-2	.	TRBJ1-1	.
TGTGCCAGCAGCTTGGCCACAGGGTGGGTCTCCGAGCAGTACTTC	CASSLATGWVSEQYF	TRBV5-6	medium-sized	TRBJ2-7	.
TGTGCCAGCAGCAAATCCGGAGGGACAGGCCACATCTACGAGCAGTACTTC	CASSKSGGTGHIYEQYF	TRBV21-1	.	TRBJ2-7	.
TGCGCCAGCAGCCCGGGACTAGCGGGGACCTACGAGCAGTACTTC	CASSPGLAGTYEQYF	TRBV4-1	medium-sized	TRBJ2-7	TRBD2
TGTGCCAGCAGTTACTCCAGGACAGGTAGCGCCTACGAGCAGTACTTC	CASSYSRTGSAYEQYF	TRBV6-5	.	TRBJ2-7	TRBD1
TGTGCCAGCAGTCCTGGGGCACAGGGGGCTTCCTACGAGCAGTACTTC	CASSPGAQGASYEQYF	TRBV28	.	TRBJ2-7	TRBD1
TGTGCCAGTAGTCCGACTAGCGGGAACTACGAGCAGTACTTC	CASSPTSGNYEQYF	TRBV19	.	TRBJ2-7	TRBD2
TGTGCCAGCAGTCTTAGCGGGGGCGTTTCCCACGAGCAGTACTTC	CASSLSGGVSHEQYF	TRBV2	.	TRBJ2-7	TRBD2
TGTGCCAGCAGTTTTCCCGGAGATACGCAGTATTTT	CASSFPGDTQYF	TRBV28	.	TRBJ2-3	.
TGTGCCAGCAGCTTAGGACAGCTTAACTATGGCTACACCTTC	CASSLGQLNYGYTF	TRBV5-6	.	TRBJ1-2	.
TGTGCCAGCAGCTTAGGTTACAGGGGGAACTTTAATGAAAAACTGTTTTTT	CASSLGYRGNFNEKLFF	TRBV13	.	TRBJ1-4	TRBD1
TGTGCCAGTAGATGGGGAACAGGGATTTCCTACGAGCAGTACTTC	CASRWGTGISYEQYF	TRBV19	once	TRBJ2-7	.
TGTGCCAGCAGCTTAGCTAGCGGAGAGACCCAGTACTTC	CASSLASGETQYF	TRBV7-9	few	TRBJ2-5	.
TGTGCCAGTAGTTCTGGAGAAGTCACTGAAGCTTTCTTT	CASSSGEVTEAFF	TRBV19	.	TRBJ1-1	.
TGCGCCAGCAGCTTGGGGTACGAAGGTGGGCAAAGTGAAGCTTTCTTT	CASSLGYEGGQSEAFF	TRBV5-1	.	TRBJ1-1	.
TGTGCCAGCAGCTTAGGGGGGGGCGTTAATGAAAAACTGTTTTTT	CASSLGGGVNEKLFF	TRBV7-8	.	TRBJ1-4	.
TGTGCCACCGGGACAGGGCATGAGCAGTTCTTC	CATGTGHEQFF	TRBV2	.	TRBJ2-1	TRBD1
TGTGCCAGCAGTGGCATAGGACAGGGTTCCTACGAGCAGTACTTC	CASSGIGQGSYEQYF	TRBV28	.	TRBJ2-7	TRBD1
TGTGCCAGCAGCTTGGGCGACTCCCACTACAATGAGCAGTTCTTC	CASSLGDSHYNEQFF	TRBV5-8	few	TRBJ2-1	.
TGTGCCAGCAGCTCGAGCAGGGGACGGACGAATGAAAAACTGTTTTTT	CASSSSRGRTNEKLFF	TRBV9	.	TRBJ1-4	.
TGTGCCAGCAGCGTAGGGCAGGGCAATGAGCAGTTCTTC	CASSVGQGNEQFF	TRBV9	few	TRBJ2-1	.
TGCAGCGTTGATCCCGGTCTGATGAACACTGAAGCTTTCTTT	CSVDPGLMNTEAFF	TRBV29-1	few	TRBJ1-1	.
TGTGCCAGCAGCCCAGTGAGTTCCCGGGGTGGCTACACCTTC	CASSPVSSRGGYTF	TRBV7-9	.	TRBJ1-2	.
TGCGCCAGCAGCCTACAGGGAAACACCATATATTTT	CASSLQGNTIYF	TRBV4-1	.	TRBJ1-3	.
TGTGCCAGCAGTTCCCGCGACTTCAACACTGAAGCTTTCTTT	CASSSRDFNTEAFF	TRBV2	few	TRBJ1-1	.
TGTGCCAGCAGCGTAGGCTTAGGGGGGGATTACGAGCAGTACTTC	CASSVGLGGDYEQYF	TRBV9	.	TRBJ2-7	.
TGTGCCAGCAGCCAAGGAGGGGGGGATGAGCAGTTCTTC	CASSQGGGDEQFF	TRBV7-9	.	TRBJ2-1	.
TGTGCCAGTAAGGAGTCCCGTAATTCACCCCTCCACTTT	CASKESRNSPLHF	TRBV6-5	few	TRBJ1-6	.